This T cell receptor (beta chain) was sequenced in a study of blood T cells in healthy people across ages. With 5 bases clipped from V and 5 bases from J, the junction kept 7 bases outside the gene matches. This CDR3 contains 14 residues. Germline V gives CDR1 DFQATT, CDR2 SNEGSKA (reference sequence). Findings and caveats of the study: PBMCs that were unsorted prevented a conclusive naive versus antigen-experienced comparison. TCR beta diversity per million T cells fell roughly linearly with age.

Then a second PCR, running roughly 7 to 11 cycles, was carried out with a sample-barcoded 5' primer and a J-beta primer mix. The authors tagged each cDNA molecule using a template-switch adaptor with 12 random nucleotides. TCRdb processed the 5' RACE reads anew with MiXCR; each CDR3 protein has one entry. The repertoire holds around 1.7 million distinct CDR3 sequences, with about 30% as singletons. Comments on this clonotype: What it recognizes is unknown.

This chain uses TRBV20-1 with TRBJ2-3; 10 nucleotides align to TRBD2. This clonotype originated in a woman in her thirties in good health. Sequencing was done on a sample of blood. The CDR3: CSAGEREGQDTQYF. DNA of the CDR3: TGCAGTGCTGGGGAGCGGGAGGGCCAAGATACGCAGTATTTT.